This T cell receptor beta chain was sequenced during a study of identical twins. General observations from the study: Invariant MAIT and iNKT cells could partly confound zero-insertion analyses. Within cord blood, abundant beta clonotypes carried fewer insertions, but memory repertoires showed no such trend.

TCRdb ran MiXCR on the 5' RACE reads and lists one entry per CDR3 protein. This sample has approximately 490,000 distinct CDR3 sequences; about a fifth occur once, and the top ten carry 0.48%. With regard to this clonotype: Its target is unknown.

Germline assignment: CDR1 LGHNA and CDR2 YNFKEQ. V lost 5 bases, J lost 5 bases, and 14 bases stayed unmatched. This CDR3 has 17 residues. These data were also reused for a study on yellow fever vaccine responses in identical twins.

The receptor's source is a woman between 18 and 29 years old in good health. The sample comprised CD4+ T cells sorted from blood. This chain joins TRBV4-2 and TRBJ2-5, with 10 nucleotides matching TRBD2. The CDR3 DNA reads as TGTGCCAGCAGCTCTGCGTCAGTAGCGGGAGGTGGGGAGACCCAGTACTTC. It codes for CASSSASVAGGGETQYF.